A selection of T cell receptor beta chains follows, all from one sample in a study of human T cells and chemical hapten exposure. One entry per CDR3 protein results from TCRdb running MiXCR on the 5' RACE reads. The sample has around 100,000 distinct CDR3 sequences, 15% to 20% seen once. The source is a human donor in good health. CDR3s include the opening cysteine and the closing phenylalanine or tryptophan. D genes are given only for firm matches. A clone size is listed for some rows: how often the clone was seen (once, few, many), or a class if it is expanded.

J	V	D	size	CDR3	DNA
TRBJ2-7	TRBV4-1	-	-	CASSHAVQGHSYEQYF	TGCGCCAGCAGCCATGCTGTACAGGGCCACTCCTACGAGCAGTACTTC
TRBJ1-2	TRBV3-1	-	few	CASSQGRVGDYGYTF	TGTGCCAGCAGCCAAGGCCGGGTCGGGGACTATGGCTACACCTTC
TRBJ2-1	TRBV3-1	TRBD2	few	CASSQLSSGIFGYEQFF	TGTGCCAGCAGCCAATTATCTAGCGGGATTTTTGGGTATGAGCAGTTCTTC
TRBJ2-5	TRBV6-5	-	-	CASSRAETQYF	TGTGCCAGCAGTCGAGCGGAGACCCAGTACTTC
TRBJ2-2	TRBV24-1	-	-	CATSGWTGELFF	TGTGCCACCAGTGGATGGACCGGGGAGCTGTTTTTT
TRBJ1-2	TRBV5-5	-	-	CASSSDGFWGYTF	TGTGCCAGCAGCTCGGACGGGTTCTGGGGCTACACCTTC
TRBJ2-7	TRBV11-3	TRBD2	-	CASSRRSGSKDEQYF	TGTGCCAGCAGTCGCCGAAGCGGGAGTAAGGACGAGCAGTACTTC
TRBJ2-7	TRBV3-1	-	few	CASSSRRSDDEQYF	TGTGCCAGCAGCTCCCGGCGGTCAGATGACGAGCAGTACTTC
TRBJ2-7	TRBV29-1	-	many	CSVRGVVSYEQYF	TGCAGCGTTCGTGGGGTCGTCTCCTACGAGCAGTACTTC
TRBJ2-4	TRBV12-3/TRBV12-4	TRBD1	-	CASSLSRDRDSKNIQYF	TGTGCCAGCAGTTTGTCTAGGGACAGGGATAGCAAAAACATTCAGTACTTC
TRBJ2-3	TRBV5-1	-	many	CASSLDTDTQYF	TGCGCCAGCAGCTTGGACACAGATACGCAGTATTTT
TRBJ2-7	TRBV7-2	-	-	CASSLGSGTAYEQYF	TGTGCCAGCAGCTTAGGTTCCGGGACGGCCTACGAGCAGTACTTC
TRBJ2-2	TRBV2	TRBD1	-	CASSANRQGWDTGELFF	TGTGCCAGCAGCGCGAACCGACAGGGATGGGACACCGGGGAGCTGTTTTTT
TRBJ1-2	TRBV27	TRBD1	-	CASADRGYGYTF	TGTGCCAGTGCGGACAGGGGTTATGGCTACACCTTC
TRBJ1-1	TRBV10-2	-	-	CASSERQYTNTEAFF	TGCGCCAGCAGTGAGCGGCAATATACGAACACTGAAGCTTTCTTT
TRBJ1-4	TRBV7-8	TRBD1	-	CASSDRPGQGEKLFF	TGTGCCAGCAGCGATAGGCCGGGACAGGGGGAAAAACTGTTTTTT
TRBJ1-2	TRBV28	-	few	CASTTSEFGYTF	TGTGCCAGCACGACTTCAGAATTTGGCTACACCTTC
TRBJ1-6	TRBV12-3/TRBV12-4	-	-	CASSPDRGDPLHF	TGTGCCAGCAGTCCGGACCGAGGCGATCCCCTCCACTTT
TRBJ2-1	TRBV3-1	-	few	CASSPQGSSYNEQFF	TGTGCCAGCAGCCCTCAAGGGAGCTCCTACAATGAGCAGTTCTTC
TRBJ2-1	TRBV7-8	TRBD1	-	CASSVPGTGGRNEQFF	TGTGCCAGCAGCGTCCCTGGGACAGGGGGCAGGAATGAGCAGTTCTTC
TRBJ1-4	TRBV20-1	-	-	CSAPRDGSEKLFF	TGCAGTGCTCCCCGGGATGGAAGTGAAAAACTGTTTTTT
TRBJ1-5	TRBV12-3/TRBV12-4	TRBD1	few	CASSPTLGQSHQPQHF	TGTGCCAGCAGTCCTACCCTGGGACAGTCCCATCAGCCCCAGCATTTT
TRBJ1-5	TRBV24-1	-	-	CATRTGSRNQPQHF	TGTGCCACCAGGACGGGCTCTCGCAATCAGCCCCAGCATTTT